Listed here are 14 T cell receptor beta chains from one sample, sequenced in a study of T cell changes during pregnancy in multiple sclerosis. Only in-frame clones appear in the TCRdb table, and some are missing; sequencing was by immunoSEQ multiplex PCR. In the table there are 45,000 to 50,000 clones, approximately 92% of which are singletons. This specimen consisted of CD8+ T cells from peripheral blood mononuclear cells, obtained after pregnancy. The receptors derive from a female donor with multiple sclerosis, enrolled in a pregnancy study.

V usage is TRBV11-2 and J usage is TRBJ2-3; 7 bases fit TRBD1. This CDR3 has 16 residues. V lost 2 bases and J lost 1; bases outside the gene matches: 6. The V gene's germline CDR1 is SGHAT and CDR2 FQNNGV. The CDR3 DNA reads as TGTGCCAGCAGCTTAAACAGGGGAAAACGCACAGATACGCAGTATTTT. Protein: CASSLNRGKRTDTQYF.

The chain combines TRBV10-2 with TRBJ1-1; 8 bases are a match to TRBD1. The ends lost 6 bases at V and 1 base at J; junction bases unmatched: 1. Germline-derived CDR1 and CDR2 are WSHSY and SAAADI. The CDR3 sequence is 13 residues long. The CDR3 sequence: CASRGQGNTEAFF. The CDR3 DNA follows: TGCGCCAGCAGAGGACAGGGGAACACTGAAGCTTTCTTT.

The chain has TRBV27 and TRBJ2-3, with 8 nucleotides matching TRBD2. With V trimmed by 4 bases and J by 4 bases, 7 bases remained unmatched. Germline assignment: CDR1 MNHEY and CDR2 SMNVEV (reference sequence). This CDR3 contains 15 residues. CDR3 protein: CASSSRGLGADTQYF. In nucleotides, the CDR3 is TGTGCCAGCAGTTCCAGGGGACTAGGGGCAGATACGCAGTATTTT.

The rearrangement uses TRBV5-1 and TRBJ2-1; D might be TRBD1 (5 bases). The CDR3 contains 12 residues. The germline gives CDR1 SGHRS, CDR2 YFSETQ. V was clipped by 4 bases and J by 7 bases, with 9 bases between them. CDR3 loop: CASSGHGNEQFF. The CDR3, as DNA: TGCGCCAGCAGCGGACATGGGAATGAGCAGTTCTTC.

The chain has TRBV5-5 and TRBJ2-1, with D possibly being TRBD2 (5 bases). The V and J ends lost 4 bases and 10 bases respectively, with 12 bases between them. The CDR3 consists of 12 residues. Germline loops: CDR1 SGHKS, CDR2 YYEKEE (reference sequence). The CDR3 here is CASSTLVREQFF. The CDR3 coding sequence is TGTGCCAGCAGCACACTAGTCCGGGAGCAGTTCTTC.

CDR3 region: CASSPEITDTQYF. The CDR3 DNA sequence: TGTGCCAGCAGTCCCGAGATAACAGATACGCAGTATTTT. The chain joins TRBV6-6 to TRBJ2-3; D is unresolved. The germline gives CDR1 MNHNY, CDR2 SVGAGI (reference sequence). The CDR3 is 13 amino acids. Trimming removed 5 bases from V and 3 bases from J, with 9 bases in between.

V and J are TRBV5-1 and TRBJ2-1; 14 bases map to TRBD2. Germline CDR1 reads SGHRS; CDR2 reads YFSETQ. This CDR3 region has 15 residues. The V gene end was trimmed by 4 bases and the J gene end by 8 bases; junction bases not matched to a gene: 5. Here the CDR3 reads CASSPGLAGEDEQFF. For the CDR3, the DNA is TGCGCCAGCAGCCCGGGACTAGCGGGAGAGGATGAGCAGTTCTTC.

This clone was seen a handful of times. J is TRBJ2-1 and V is TRBV6-5; D is unresolved. This CDR3 has 11 residues. V lost 8 bases, J lost 8 bases, and 10 bases lay in between. The germline V gene has CDR1 MNHEY and CDR2 SVGAGI. This chain's CDR3 is CASGLEDEQFF. Written as DNA, the CDR3 is TGTGCCAGCGGCCTCGAGGATGAGCAGTTCTTC.

The V call is TRBV4-2, the J call TRBJ2-3, with 11 positions matching TRBD2. Per germline, CDR1 LGHNA and CDR2 YNFKEQ. Losses at the gene ends were 0 bases for V and 5 bases for J; bases not matched to a gene: 1. There are 15 residues in the CDR3. CDR3 sequence (DNA): TGTGCCAGCAGCCAAGATCTAGCGGGAGGAGATACGCAGTATTTT. Protein product: CASSQDLAGGDTQYF.

The chain is built from TRBV29-1 and TRBJ1-1; D not resolved. CDR3 length: 12 amino acids. Germline lookup yields CDR1 SQVTM and CDR2 ANQGSEA. Trimming shortened V by 2 bases and J by 6 bases, and 10 bases separated the two germline ends. The CDR3 DNA follows: TGCAGCGTTGAAAAGGGAGGCCCTGAAGCTTTCTTT. This translates into CSVEKGGPEAFF.

The chain's CDR3 is CSVEETGGNTDTQYF. Here the CDR3 DNA reads TGCAGCGTTGAAGAGACAGGGGGAAACACAGATACGCAGTATTTT. The chain has TRBV29-1 and TRBJ2-3; 9 bases match TRBD1. V lost 0 bases to trimming and J lost 2 bases; unmatched junction nucleotides: 3. Germline loops: CDR1 SQVTM, CDR2 ANQGSEA. The CDR3 loop spans 15 amino acids.

The V call is TRBV6-1, the J call TRBJ1-1; a weak D match, TRBD1 (6 bases). Deletions cut 6 bases from V and 1 base from J, with 9 bases between. The germline V gene encodes CDR1 MNHNS and CDR2 SASEGT. The length of the CDR3 is 13 residues. The CDR3: CASRRTENTEAFF. The DNA of the CDR3 is TGTGCCAGCAGAAGGACAGAGAACACTGAAGCTTTCTTT.

The chain links TRBV6-5 to TRBJ2-2, with 9 bases matching TRBD1. Germline-derived CDR1 and CDR2 are MNHEY and SVGAGI. V was clipped by 2 bases and J by 6 bases; unmatched bases: 7. This CDR3 has 16 amino acids. CDR3 bases: TGTGCCAGCAGTTACCCGCGGACAGGGGAGGCCGGGGAGCTGTTTTTT. Translating gives CASSYPRTGEAGELFF.

In nucleotides, the CDR3 is TGTGCCAGCAGCGTATCCCCCCTCTACGAGCAGTACTTC. Protein product: CASSVSPLYEQYF. The chain combines TRBV9 with TRBJ2-7, with D unresolved. Per the germline V gene, CDR1 is SGDLS and CDR2 is YYNGEE. The CDR3 is 13 residues long. Trimming removed 1 base from V and 3 bases from J, with 8 bases in between.